One and the same sample provided the 7 T cell receptor beta chains below, sequenced in a study of identical twins. TCRdb independently ran MiXCR on the 5' RACE reads; one entry per CDR3 protein. The table has nearly 650,000 distinct CDR3 sequences, under 8.5% seen once; the top ten hold 1.5% to 2%. These same data were also listed under a study on yellow fever vaccine responses in identical twins.

Material for sequencing was PBMCs. All receptors derive from a woman younger than 30 in good health.

The sample holds a few counts of this clonotype. The gene calls are TRBV5-1 and TRBJ2-3, with 14 bases fitting TRBD2. This CDR3 is 19 amino acids long. The V segment lost 0 bases and the J segment 3 bases; nucleotides outside the gene matches: 9. Germline V lookup: CDR1 SGHRS, CDR2 YFSETQ. This CDR3 is CASSLGRKTSGRGTDTQYF. The CDR3 bases are TGCGCCAGCAGCTTGGGAAGGAAGACTAGCGGGAGGGGGACAGATACGCAGTATTTT. The variable domain in full, completed from reference TRBV5-1 and TRBJ2-3, reads KAGVTQTPRYLIKTRGQQVTLSCSPISGHRSVSWYQQTPGQGLQFLFEYFSETQRNKGNFPGRFSGRQFSNSRSEMNVSTLELGDSALYLCASSLGRKTSGRGTDTQYFGPGTRLTVL.

In this sample, this clonotype turned up a few times. The chain employs TRBV7-9 and TRBJ2-3; 7 positions match TRBD2. Germline V lookup: CDR1 SEHNR, CDR2 FQNEAQ (reference sequence). J gave up 5 bases and V 0 bases, and 5 bases lay outside the gene matches. CDR3 length: 15 amino acids. The CDR3 DNA follows: TGTGCCAGCAGCTTAGCAATCGGGGAGGGAGATACGCAGTATTTT. Translation gives CASSLAIGEGDTQYF.

The rearrangement links TRBV20-1 to TRBJ1-6; possibly TRBD1 for D (5 bases). This CDR3 is 15 amino acids long. V was shortened by 1 base and J by 7 bases, with 14 bases between the two germline ends. CDR1 is DFQATT, CDR2 SNEGSKA, per germline (reference sequence). The CDR3 sequence is CSARVRGVRNSPLHF. The CDR3 DNA sequence: TGCAGTGCTAGAGTAAGAGGGGTTAGGAATTCACCCCTCCACTTT.

The V gene is TRBV10-3, the J gene TRBJ2-3; D call uncertain. The germline CDR1 and CDR2 sequences are ENHRY and SYGVKD. CDR3 length equals 12 residues. The V gene lost 6 bases and the J gene lost 0 bases, with 4 bases spanning the gap. CDR3 protein: CAIRDSTDTQYF. In nucleotides, the CDR3 is TGTGCCATCAGGGACAGCACAGATACGCAGTATTTT.

This clonotype was counted a few times. The chain employs TRBV20-1 and TRBJ2-5; unclear D gene. From germline, CDR1 is DFQATT and CDR2 SNEGSKA (reference sequence). The CDR3 totals 12 residues. Between the trimmed V and J ends, which lost 1 base and 4 bases, there was a span of 7 bases. In nucleotides, the CDR3 is TGCAGTGCTAGAGCTAGGGCAGAGACCCAGTACTTC. Protein: CSARARAETQYF.

V and J are TRBV18 and TRBJ2-4; D may be TRBD2 (6 bases). This CDR3 has 16 residues. Trimming stripped 0 bases from V and 10 bases from J, with 19 bases between. Germline V lookup: CDR1 KGHSH, CDR2 LQKENI. The CDR3 DNA sequence: TGTGCCAGCTCACCACCGGTTGGGGCGGGACCAGCAATTCAGTACTTC. Translation gives CASSPPVGAGPAIQYF. Supplemented by reference TRBV18 and TRBJ2-4, the full variable domain reads NAGVMQNPRHLVRRRGQEARLRCSPMKGHSHVYWYRQLPEEGLKFMVYLQKENIIDESGMPKERFSAEFPKEGPSILRIQQVVRGDSAAYFCASSPPVGAGPAIQYFGAGTRLSVL.

This clonotype came up many times. This chain uses TRBV6-2 or TRBV6-3 with TRBJ2-1; 16 bases map to TRBD2. The CDR3 totals 18 residues. Germline V gene lookup returns CDR1 MNHEY and CDR2 SVGEGT. Germline trimming cut 2 bases from V and 9 bases from J; bases unmatched to any gene: 10. The CDR3 coding sequence is TGTGCCAGCAGTTACACCAGCTCGGGACTAGCGGGAGGGCGTGAGCAGTTCTTC. Protein product: CASSYTSSGLAGGREQFF.